This T cell receptor beta chain was found in a study of response to subunit inactivated influenza vaccine. Each CDR3 protein is one row after TCRdb ran MiXCR on the RT-PCR reads. This table holds 590,000 or so distinct CDR3 sequences, around 13% found once. Trimming removed 5 bases from V and 7 bases from J; junction bases left unmatched: 10. Germline V gene lookup returns CDR1 SEHNR and CDR2 FQNEAQ (reference sequence). This CDR3 region has 14 residues. The specimen was PBMCs from blood, collected 14 to 15 days before vaccination. The gene calls are TRBV7-9 and TRBJ1-2, with TRBD1 matching 7 bases. This receptor was obtained from a man aged 45-65 years who received an inactivated influenza vaccine. CDR3 nucleotides: TGTGCCAGCAGCAGCACCGGGACAGCTCCTGGCTACACCTTC. Its translation: CASSSTGTAPGYTF.